The clone carrying this T cell receptor (beta chain) was observed a handful of times. Its antigen is not identified. V lost 6 bases, J lost 1 base, and 17 bases lay in between. This CDR3 has 16 residues. Germline CDR1 and CDR2: SGHDT and YYEEEE. The data belong to a study of cytomegalovirus exposure and HLA in healthy donors. Study-level information: About 82 million unique TCRs from HLA-typed donors were held in an early release of data.

Study-wide findings and caveats: In a later analysis, TCR beta V- and J-gene trimming showed a link to a missense DCLRE1C variant.

When sampled, the donors appeared nominally healthy, though they likely had unrecorded immune exposures. A multiplex PCR was run with 60 Vbeta primers and 13 Jbeta primers. Assay used: immunoSEQ multiplex PCR; TCRdb lists only in-frame clones, some missing. The data contain about 180,000 clones, roughly 76% of them singletons. This rearrangement joins TRBV5-6 to TRBJ2-1, with no clear D. The sample taken for sequencing was PBMCs. The receptor was isolated from a woman between 18 and 30 years old in good health and CMV-seropositive. The DNA for the CDR3 is TGTGCCAGCAACCTTCCAGGTGAGCCTTCCTACAATGAGCAGTTCTTC. Translating it yields CASNLPGEPSYNEQFF.